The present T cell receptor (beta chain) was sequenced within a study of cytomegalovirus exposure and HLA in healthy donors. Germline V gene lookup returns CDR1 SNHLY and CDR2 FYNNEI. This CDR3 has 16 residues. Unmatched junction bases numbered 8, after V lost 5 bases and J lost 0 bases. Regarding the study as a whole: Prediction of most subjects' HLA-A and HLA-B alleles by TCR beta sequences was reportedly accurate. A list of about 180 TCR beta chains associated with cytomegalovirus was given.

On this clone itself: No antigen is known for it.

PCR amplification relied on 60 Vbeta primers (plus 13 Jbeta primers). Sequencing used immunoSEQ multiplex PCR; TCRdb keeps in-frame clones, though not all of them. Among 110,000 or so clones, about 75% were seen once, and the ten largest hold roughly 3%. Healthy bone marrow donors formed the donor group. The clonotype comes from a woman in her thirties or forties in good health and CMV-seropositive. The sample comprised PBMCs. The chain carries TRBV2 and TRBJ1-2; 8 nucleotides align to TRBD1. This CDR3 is CASSRGDRTSNYGYTF. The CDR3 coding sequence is TGTGCCAGCAGTCGAGGGGACAGGACCTCTAACTATGGCTACACCTTC.